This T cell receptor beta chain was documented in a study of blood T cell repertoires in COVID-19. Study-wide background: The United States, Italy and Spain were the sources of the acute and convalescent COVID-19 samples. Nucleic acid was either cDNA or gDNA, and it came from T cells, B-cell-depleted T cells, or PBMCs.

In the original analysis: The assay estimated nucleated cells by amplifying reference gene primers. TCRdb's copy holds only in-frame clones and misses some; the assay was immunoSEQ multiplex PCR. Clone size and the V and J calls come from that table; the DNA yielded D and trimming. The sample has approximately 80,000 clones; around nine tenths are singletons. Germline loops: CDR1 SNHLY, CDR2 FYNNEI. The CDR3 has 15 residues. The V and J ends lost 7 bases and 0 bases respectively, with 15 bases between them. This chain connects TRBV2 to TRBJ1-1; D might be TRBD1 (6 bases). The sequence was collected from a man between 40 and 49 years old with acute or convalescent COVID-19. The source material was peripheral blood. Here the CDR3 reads CASKEQGLMNTEAFF. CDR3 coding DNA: TGTGCCAGCAAGGAGCAGGGGCTTATGAACACTGAAGCTTTCTTT.